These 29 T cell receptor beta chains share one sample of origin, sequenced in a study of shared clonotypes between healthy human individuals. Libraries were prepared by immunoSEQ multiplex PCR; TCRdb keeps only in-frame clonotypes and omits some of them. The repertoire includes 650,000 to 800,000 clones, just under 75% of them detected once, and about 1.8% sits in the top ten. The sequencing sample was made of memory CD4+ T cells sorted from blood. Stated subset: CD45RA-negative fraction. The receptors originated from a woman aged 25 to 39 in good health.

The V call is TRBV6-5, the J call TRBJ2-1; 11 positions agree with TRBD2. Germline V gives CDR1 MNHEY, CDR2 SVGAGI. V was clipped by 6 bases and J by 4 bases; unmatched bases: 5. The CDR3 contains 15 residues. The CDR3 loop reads CASSRGLADYNEQFF. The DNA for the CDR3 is TGTGCCAGCAGCCGGGGACTAGCGGATTACAATGAGCAGTTCTTC.

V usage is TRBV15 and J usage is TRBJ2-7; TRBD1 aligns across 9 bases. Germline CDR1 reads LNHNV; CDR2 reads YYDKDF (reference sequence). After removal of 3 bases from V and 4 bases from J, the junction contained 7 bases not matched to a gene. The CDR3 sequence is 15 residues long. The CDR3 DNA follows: TGTGCCACCAGCAGGGTAGACAGGGGGAGATACGAGCAGTACTTC. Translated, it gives CATSRVDRGRYEQYF.

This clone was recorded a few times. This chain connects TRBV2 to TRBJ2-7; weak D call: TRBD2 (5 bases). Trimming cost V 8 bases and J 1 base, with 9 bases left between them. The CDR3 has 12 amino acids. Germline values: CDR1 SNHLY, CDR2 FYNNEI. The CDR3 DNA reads TGTGCCAGCGTAAGCGGATCCTACGAGCAGTACTTC. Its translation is CASVSGSYEQYF.

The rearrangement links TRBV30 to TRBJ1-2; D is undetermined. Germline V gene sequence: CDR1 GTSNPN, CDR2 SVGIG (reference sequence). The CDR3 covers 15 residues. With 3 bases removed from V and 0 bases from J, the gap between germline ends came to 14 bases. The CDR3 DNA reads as TGTGCCTGGAGGGAAGCGGGCAGACCTAACTATGGCTACACCTTC. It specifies CAWREAGRPNYGYTF.

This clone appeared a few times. CDR3 sequence: CASSLEGEQYF. DNA for the CDR3: TGCGCCAGCAGCCTCGAGGGCGAGCAGTACTTC. The J gene is TRBJ2-7, the V gene TRBV4-1; a possible D gene is TRBD2 (5 bases). V lost 4 bases to trimming and J lost 6 bases, with 7 bases between them. The CDR3 totals 11 residues. Germline V gene lookup returns CDR1 MGHRA and CDR2 YSYEKL.

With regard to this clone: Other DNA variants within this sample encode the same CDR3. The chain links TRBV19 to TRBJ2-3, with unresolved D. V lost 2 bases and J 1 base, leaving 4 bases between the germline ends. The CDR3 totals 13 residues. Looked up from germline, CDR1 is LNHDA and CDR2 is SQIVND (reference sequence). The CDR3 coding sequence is TGTGCCAGTAGTATAACACGCACAGATACGCAGTATTTT. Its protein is CASSITRTDTQYF.

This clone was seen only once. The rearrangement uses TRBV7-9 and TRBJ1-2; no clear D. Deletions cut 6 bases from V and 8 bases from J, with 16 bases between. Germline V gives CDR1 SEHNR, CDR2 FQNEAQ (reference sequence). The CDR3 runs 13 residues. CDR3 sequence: CASSPSNARGYTF. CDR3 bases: TGTGCCAGCAGTCCGTCCAACGCGAGAGGCTACACCTTC.

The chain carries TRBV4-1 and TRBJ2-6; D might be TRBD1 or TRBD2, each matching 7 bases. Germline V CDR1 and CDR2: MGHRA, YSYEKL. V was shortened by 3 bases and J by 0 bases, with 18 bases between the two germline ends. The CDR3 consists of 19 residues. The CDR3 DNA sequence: TGCGCCAGCAGCCAGGAAAGGGGGGGACAGATCTCTGGGGCCAACGTCCTGACTTTC. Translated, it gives CASSQERGGQISGANVLTF.

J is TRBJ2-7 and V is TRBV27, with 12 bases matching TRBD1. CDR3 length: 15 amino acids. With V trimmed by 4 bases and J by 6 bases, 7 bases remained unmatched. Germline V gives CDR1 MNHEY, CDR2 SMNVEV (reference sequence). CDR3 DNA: TGTGCCAGCAGTTCAACCGGGACAGGGGGCTTCGAGCAGTACTTC. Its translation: CASSSTGTGGFEQYF.

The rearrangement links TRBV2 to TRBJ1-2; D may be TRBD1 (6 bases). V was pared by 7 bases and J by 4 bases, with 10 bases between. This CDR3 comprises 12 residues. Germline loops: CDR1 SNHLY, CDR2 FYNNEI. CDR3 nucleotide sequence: TGTGCCAGCAAGGGGGAGGGCTATGGCTACACCTTC. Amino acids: CASKGEGYGYTF.

CDR3 sequence: CASSIDQYQPSSGANVLTF. The CDR3 DNA reads as TGTGCCAGTAGTATAGATCAGTACCAGCCCAGCTCTGGGGCCAACGTCCTGACTTTC. This rearrangement joins TRBV19 to TRBJ2-6; D call uncertain. Germline lookup yields CDR1 LNHDA and CDR2 SQIVND (reference sequence). There are 19 residues in the CDR3. Trimming left V 0 bases short and J 0 bases short, with 15 bases between.

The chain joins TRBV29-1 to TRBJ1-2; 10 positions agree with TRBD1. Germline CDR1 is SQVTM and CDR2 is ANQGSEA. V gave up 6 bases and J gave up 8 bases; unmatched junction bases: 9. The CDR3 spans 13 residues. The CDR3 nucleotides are TGCAGCGTCGCGGGGACAGGGGAGGACGGCTACACCTTC. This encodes CSVAGTGEDGYTF.

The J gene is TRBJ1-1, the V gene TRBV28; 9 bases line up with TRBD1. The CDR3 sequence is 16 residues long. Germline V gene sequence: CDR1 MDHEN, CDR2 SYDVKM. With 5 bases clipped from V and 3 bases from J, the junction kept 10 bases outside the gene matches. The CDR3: CASSPVHRGLDTEAFF. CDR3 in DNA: TGTGCCAGCAGTCCCGTTCACAGGGGGCTGGACACTGAAGCTTTCTTT.

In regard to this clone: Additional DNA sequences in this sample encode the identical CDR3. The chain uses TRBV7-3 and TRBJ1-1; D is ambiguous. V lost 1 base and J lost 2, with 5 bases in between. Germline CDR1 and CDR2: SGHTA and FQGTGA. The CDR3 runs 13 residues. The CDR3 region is CASSLNANTEAFF. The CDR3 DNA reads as TGTGCCAGCAGCTTAAACGCCAACACTGAAGCTTTCTTT.

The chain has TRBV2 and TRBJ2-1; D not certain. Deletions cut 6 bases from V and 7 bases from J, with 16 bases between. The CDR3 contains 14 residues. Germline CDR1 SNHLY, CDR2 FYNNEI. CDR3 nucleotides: TGTGCCAGCAGGGACCCGACGGATTTTAATGAGCAGTTCTTC. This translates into CASRDPTDFNEQFF.

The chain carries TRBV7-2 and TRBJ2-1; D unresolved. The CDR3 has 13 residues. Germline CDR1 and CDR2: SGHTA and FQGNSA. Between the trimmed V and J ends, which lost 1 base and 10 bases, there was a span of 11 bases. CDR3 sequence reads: CASSLVLAREQFF. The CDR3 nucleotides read TGTGCCAGCAGCTTAGTTTTAGCTCGGGAGCAGTTCTTC.

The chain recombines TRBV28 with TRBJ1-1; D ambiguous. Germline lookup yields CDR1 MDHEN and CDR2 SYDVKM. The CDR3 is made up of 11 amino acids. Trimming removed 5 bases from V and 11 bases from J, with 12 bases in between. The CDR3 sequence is CASSITRAAFF. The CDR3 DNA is TGTGCCAGCAGTATCACCCGGGCGGCTTTCTTT.

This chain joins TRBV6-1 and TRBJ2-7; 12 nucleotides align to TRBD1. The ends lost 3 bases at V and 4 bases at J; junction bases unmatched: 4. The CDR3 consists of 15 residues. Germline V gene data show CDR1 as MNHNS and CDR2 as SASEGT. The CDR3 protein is CASSEGTGGLYEQYF. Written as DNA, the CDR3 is TGTGCCAGCAGTGAGGGGACAGGGGGCTTGTACGAGCAGTACTTC.

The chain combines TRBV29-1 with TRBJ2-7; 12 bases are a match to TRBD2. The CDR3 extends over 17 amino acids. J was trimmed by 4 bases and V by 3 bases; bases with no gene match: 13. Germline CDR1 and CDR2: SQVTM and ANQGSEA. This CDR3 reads CSVDSLAGGSPRYEQYF. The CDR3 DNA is TGCAGCGTTGATTCACTAGCGGGAGGAAGCCCCCGGTACGAGCAGTACTTC.

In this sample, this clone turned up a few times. The DNA of the CDR3 is TGCAGCGTTGAAGGGGAGGGCGAGCAGTTCTTC. Its protein product is CSVEGEGEQFF. The V and J genes are TRBV29-1 and TRBJ2-1, with 7 nucleotides matching TRBD2. The CDR3 extends over 11 amino acids. Trimming removed 1 base from V and 10 bases from J; junction bases left unmatched: 1. CDR1 is SQVTM and CDR2 is ANQGSEA in the germline V gene.

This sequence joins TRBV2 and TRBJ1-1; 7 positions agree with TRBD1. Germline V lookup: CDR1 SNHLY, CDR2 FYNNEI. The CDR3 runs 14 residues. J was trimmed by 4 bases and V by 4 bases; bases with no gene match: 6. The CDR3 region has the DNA TGTGCCAGCAGTGTACAGGGGCGCGGCACTGAAGCTTTCTTT. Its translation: CASSVQGRGTEAFF.

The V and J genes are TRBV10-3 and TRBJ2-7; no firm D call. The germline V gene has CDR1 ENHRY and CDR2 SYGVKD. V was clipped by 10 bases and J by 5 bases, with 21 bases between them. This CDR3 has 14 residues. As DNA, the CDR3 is TGTGCCACCCGCCCCCTAGGCACGCCTGACGAGCAGTACTTC. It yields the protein CATRPLGTPDEQYF.

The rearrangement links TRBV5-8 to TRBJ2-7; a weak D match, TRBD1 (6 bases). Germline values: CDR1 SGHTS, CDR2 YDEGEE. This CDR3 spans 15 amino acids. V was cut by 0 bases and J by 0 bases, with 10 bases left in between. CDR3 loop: CASSLVQGISYEQYF. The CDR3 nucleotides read TGTGCCAGCAGCTTGGTTCAGGGGATCTCCTACGAGCAGTACTTC.

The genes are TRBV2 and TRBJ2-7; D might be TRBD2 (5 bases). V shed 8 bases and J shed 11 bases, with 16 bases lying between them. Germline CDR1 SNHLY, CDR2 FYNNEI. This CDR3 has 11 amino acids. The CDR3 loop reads CASSYSGREYF. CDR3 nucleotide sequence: TGTGCCAGCTCATACTCCGGGCGGGAGTACTTC.

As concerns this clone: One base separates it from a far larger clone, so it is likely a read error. The CDR3 DNA follows: TGTGCCAGCAGCTCCTACTTGAACACTGAAGCTTTCTTT. This encodes CASSSYLNTEAFF. The genes are TRBV7-9 and TRBJ1-1; no clear D gene. The CDR3 covers 13 residues. Deletions cut 4 bases from V and 0 bases from J, with 6 bases between. Germline V gives CDR1 SEHNR, CDR2 FQNEAQ (reference sequence).

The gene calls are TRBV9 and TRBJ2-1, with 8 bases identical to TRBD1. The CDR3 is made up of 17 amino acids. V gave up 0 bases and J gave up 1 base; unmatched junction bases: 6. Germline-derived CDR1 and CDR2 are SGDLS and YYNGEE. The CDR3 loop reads CASSVDLRQGSYNEQFF. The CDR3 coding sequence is TGTGCCAGCAGCGTAGATCTTCGACAGGGGTCCTACAATGAGCAGTTCTTC.

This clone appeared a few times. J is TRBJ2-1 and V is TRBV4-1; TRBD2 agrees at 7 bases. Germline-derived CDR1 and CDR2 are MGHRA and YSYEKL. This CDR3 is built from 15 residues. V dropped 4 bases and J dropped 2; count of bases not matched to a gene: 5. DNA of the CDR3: TGCGCCAGCAGCCCGCGGGAGCCACCCTACAATGAGCAGTTCTTC. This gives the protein CASSPREPPYNEQFF.

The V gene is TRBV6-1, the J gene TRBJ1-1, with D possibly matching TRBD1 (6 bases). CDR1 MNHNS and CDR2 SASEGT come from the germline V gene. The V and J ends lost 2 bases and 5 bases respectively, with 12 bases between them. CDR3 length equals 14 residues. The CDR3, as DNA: TGTGCCAGCAGTGAAATTATGGGGGCGACTGAAGCTTTCTTT. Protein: CASSEIMGATEAFF.

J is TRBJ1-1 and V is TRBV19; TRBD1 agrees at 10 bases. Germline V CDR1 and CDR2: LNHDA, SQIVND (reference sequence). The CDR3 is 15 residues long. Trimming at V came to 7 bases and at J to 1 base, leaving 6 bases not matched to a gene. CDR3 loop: CASTDRDRGNTEAFF. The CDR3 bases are TGTGCCAGTACCGATAGGGACAGGGGGAACACTGAAGCTTTCTTT.